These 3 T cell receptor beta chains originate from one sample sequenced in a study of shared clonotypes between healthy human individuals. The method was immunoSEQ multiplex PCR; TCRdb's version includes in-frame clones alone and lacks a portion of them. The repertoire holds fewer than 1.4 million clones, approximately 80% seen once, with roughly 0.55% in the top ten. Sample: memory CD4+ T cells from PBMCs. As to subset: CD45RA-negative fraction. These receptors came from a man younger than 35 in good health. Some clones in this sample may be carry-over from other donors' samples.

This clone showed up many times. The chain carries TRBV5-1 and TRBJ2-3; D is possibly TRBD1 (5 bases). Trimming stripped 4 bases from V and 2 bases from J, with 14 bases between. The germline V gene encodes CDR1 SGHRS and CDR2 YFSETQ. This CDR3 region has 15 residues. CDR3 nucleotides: TGCGCCAGCAGCGACAGCCAAGCTCACACAGATACGCAGTATTTT. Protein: CASSDSQAHTDTQYF.

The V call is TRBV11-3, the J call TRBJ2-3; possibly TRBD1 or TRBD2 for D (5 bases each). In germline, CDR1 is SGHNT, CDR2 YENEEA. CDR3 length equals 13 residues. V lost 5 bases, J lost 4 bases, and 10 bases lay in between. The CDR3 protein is CASSVRGSDTQYF. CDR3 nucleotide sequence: TGTGCCAGCAGCGTCCGGGGCTCAGATACGCAGTATTTT.

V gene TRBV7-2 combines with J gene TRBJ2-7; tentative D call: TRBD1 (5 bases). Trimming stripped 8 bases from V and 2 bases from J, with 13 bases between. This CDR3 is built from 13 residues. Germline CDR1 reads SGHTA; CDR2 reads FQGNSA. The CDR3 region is CASHRGGTYEQYF. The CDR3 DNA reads TGTGCCAGCCATAGGGGCGGCACCTACGAGCAGTACTTC.